The source of this T cell receptor (beta chain) is a study of OX40 agonist ivuxolimab in advanced cancers. Overall study context: Of the patients, three showed partial responses, one with hepatocellular carcinoma and two with cutaneous melanoma. Study-level findings and limits: The 0.1-3.0 mg/kg partial responders had among the lowest clonal expansion.

This CDR3 spans 18 amino acids. Using immunoSEQ multiplex PCR, the repertoire was profiled, and TCRdb retains in-frame clones only, with some absent. The data contain some 66,000 clones, approximately 90% of them singletons. On this clone: Its antigen is not known.

The genes are TRBV12-2 and TRBJ2-1; the DNA was not used to check the table's D call, TRBD2. TRBV12-2 is described as a pseudogene. This TCR derives from an adult with an advanced solid tumor such as melanoma, head and neck, liver or kidney cancer. The material sequenced was CD4+ or CD8+ T cells sorted from blood, taken in a trial of the OX40 agonist ivuxolimab. Here the CDR3 reads CASRSPIGSGPPLNEQFF. For the CDR3, the DNA is TGTGCAAGTCGCTCCCCCATCGGTAGCGGTCCTCCCCTCAATGAGCAGTTCTTC.